This entry concerns a single TCR beta chain. Seattle-derived patients entered the study during active infection and were followed longitudinally. In the authors' methods: Reference gene primers were amplified, and this amplification served to estimate nucleated cell counts. Clones were read by immunoSEQ multiplex PCR, and TCRdb kept only the in-frame ones, dropping some. Clone size and the V and J calls come from that table; the DNA yielded D and trimming. This repertoire shows a few hundred thousand clones, around 91% found once; its top ten account for roughly 2%. This record belongs to a study of blood T cell repertoires in COVID-19. For the study at large: Some COVID-19 samples were acute and others convalescent; all came from the United States, Italy and Spain.

The length of the CDR3 is 17 residues. Germline CDR1 MNHEY, CDR2 SVGEGT. V gave up 2 bases and J gave up 7 bases, with 23 bases separating them. Sequencing was carried out using peripheral blood. The V gene is TRBV6-2 or TRBV6-3, the J gene TRBJ1-2; D not certain. The receptor was isolated from an older woman with COVID-19, enrolled during active disease. CDR3 bases: TGTGCCAGCAGTTACGAGTTAGTCGAGTCGGCGGATGGTGGCTACACCTTC. This gives the protein CASSYELVESADGGYTF.